One and the same sample provided the 14 T cell receptor beta chains below, sequenced in a study of cytomegalovirus exposure and HLA in healthy donors (dated by TCRdb to the late 2010s). Library construction relied on the immunoSEQ multiplex PCR assay. For the multiplex PCR, a mixture combining 60 forward primers for TCR Vbeta segments and 13 reverse primers for TCR Jbeta segments was used. Imported from immuneACCESS, the table was reduced by TCRdb to in-frame sequences with V and J called. These copies leave out some clones; in studies compared against another copy, an unresolved V gene accounts for under half, and the cause of the remainder is not known. For this sample there are roughly 160,000 clones; approximately 80% appear just once. Approximately 3.4% of the sample is held by the ten biggest clonotypes. Material for sequencing was PBMCs. These receptors came from a woman between 45 and 65 years old in good health and CMV-seropositive.

A note on this clone: Other DNA sequences in this sample translate to the same CDR3. The V and J genes are TRBV4-3 and TRBJ1-2; 9 bases are shared with TRBD1. Germline V lookup: CDR1 LGHNA, CDR2 YSLEER. Unmatched junction bases numbered 8, after V lost 0 bases and J lost 3 bases. CDR3 length: 17 residues. CDR3: CASSQESLGQGHYGYTF. In nucleotides, the CDR3 is TGCGCCAGCAGCCAAGAAAGCCTTGGACAGGGGCACTATGGCTACACCTTC.

The chain employs TRBV28 and TRBJ2-6, with a possible D match to TRBD1 (7 bases). CDR1 is MDHEN, CDR2 SYDVKM, per germline. This CDR3 has 16 residues. V was cut by 8 bases and J by 4 bases, with 18 bases left in between. DNA of the CDR3: TGTGCCAGCCGAAGACAGGGACTCGCCGGGGCCAACGTCCTGACTTTC. It yields the protein CASRRQGLAGANVLTF.

In its sample, this clone was seen a few times. This CDR3 is also generated by other DNA sequences in the sample. This chain links TRBV6-1 with TRBJ1-1, with 8 bases fitting TRBD1. The CDR3 spans 15 residues. The ends lost 2 bases at V and 5 bases at J; junction bases unmatched: 7. Per germline, CDR1 MNHNS and CDR2 SASEGT. CDR3 sequence (DNA): TGTGCCAGCAGTGAACCAGGGGGCGAGGGGACTGAAGCTTTCTTT. It yields the protein CASSEPGGEGTEAFF.

The chain carries TRBV28 and TRBJ1-4; no clear D. This CDR3 spans 13 amino acids. Germline V gene lookup returns CDR1 MDHEN and CDR2 SYDVKM. V dropped 3 bases and J dropped 7 bases, with 9 bases sitting between them. The chain's CDR3 is CASSFGQSEKLFF. CDR3 in DNA: TGTGCCAGCAGTTTTGGGCAGAGTGAAAAACTGTTTTTT. Full variable domain (remainder filled in from reference TRBV28 and TRBJ1-4): DVKVTQSSRYLVKRTGEKVFLECVQDMDHENMFWYRQDPGLGLRLIYFSYDVKMKEKGDIPEGYSVSREKKERFSLILESASTNQTSMYLCASSFGQSEKLFFGSGTQLSVL.

This chain links TRBV6-1 with TRBJ1-3, with a tentative D call TRBD1 (5 bases). CDR1 is MNHNS, CDR2 SASEGT, per germline. This CDR3 has 13 amino acids. V was pared by 5 bases and J by 8 bases, with 13 bases between. The CDR3, as DNA: TGTGCCAGCAGTCCCTTGGGGGGTGACACCATATATTTT. Amino acids: CASSPLGGDTIYF.

This clone was detected only a few times. CDR3 protein: CASSLGGMETQYF. In DNA form, the CDR3 reads TGTGCCAGCAGCTTAGGCGGGATGGAGACCCAGTACTTC. This rearrangement joins TRBV7-2 to TRBJ2-5; possible D gene TRBD2, 6 bases. This CDR3 region has 13 residues. Trimming cost V 1 base and J 5 bases, with 8 bases left between them. Germline loops: CDR1 SGHTA, CDR2 FQGNSA.

This clone came up once. This chain uses TRBV4-1 with TRBJ1-3, with 8 positions matching TRBD1. Trimming at V came to 4 bases and at J to 2 bases, leaving 4 bases not matched to a gene. Looked up from germline, CDR1 is MGHRA and CDR2 is YSYEKL. The CDR3 has 15 amino acids. Written as DNA, the CDR3 is TGCGCCAGCAGCCGAACAGGGGGTGCTGGAAACACCATATATTTT. It is translated as CASSRTGGAGNTIYF.

This clone was seen once. The gene calls are TRBV2 and TRBJ2-4; weak D call: TRBD2 (6 bases). There are 15 residues in the CDR3. Germline loops: CDR1 SNHLY, CDR2 FYNNEI. Trimming stripped 7 bases from V and 11 bases from J, with 24 bases between. The DNA of the CDR3 is TGTGCCAGCATTCAGAACCAAGGGACTGCAAAAGTTCAGTACTTC. Amino acid sequence: CASIQNQGTAKVQYF.

The chain is built from TRBV19 and TRBJ1-2; the D gene is possibly TRBD1 (6 bases). This CDR3 contains 16 residues. Per the germline V gene, CDR1 is LNHDA and CDR2 is SQIVND (reference sequence). V lost 3 bases and J 0 bases, leaving 14 bases between the germline ends. The CDR3 bases are TGTGCCAGTAGTATCCCGACGGACAGTCCTAACTATGGCTACACCTTC. Its translation: CASSIPTDSPNYGYTF. The whole variable domain, remainder taken from reference TRBV19 and TRBJ1-2, is DGGITQSPKYLFRKEGQNVTLSCEQNLNHDAMYWYRQDPGQGLRLIYYSQIVNDFQKGDIAEGYSVSREKKESFPLTVTSAQKNPTAFYLCASSIPTDSPNYGYTFGSGTRLTVV.

This clone was detected only once. The chain carries TRBV2 and TRBJ2-1; 10 bases match TRBD2. From germline, CDR1 is SNHLY and CDR2 FYNNEI. The CDR3 spans 16 residues. Trimming took 0 bases from V and 8 from J; bases not matched to a gene: 7. The DNA of the CDR3 is TGTGCCAGCAGTGAAGCAGCTAGCGGGAGTTTCGATGAGCAGTTCTTC. Residues: CASSEAASGSFDEQFF. The full variable domain, its missing parts supplied by reference TRBV2 and TRBJ2-1, is EPEVTQTPSHQVTQMGQEVILRCVPISNHLYFYWYRQILGQKVEFLVSFYNNEISEKSEIFDDQFSVERPDGSNFTLKIRSTKLEDSAMYFCASSEAASGSFDEQFFGPGTRLTVL.

The J gene is TRBJ2-3, the V gene TRBV30, with D possibly matching TRBD1 (6 bases). Germline V gives CDR1 GTSNPN, CDR2 SVGIG (reference sequence). The V end lost 3 bases, the J end lost 11 bases, and 15 bases lay between the germline ends. This CDR3 comprises 12 residues. The CDR3 spells CAWRLEGDRQYF. CDR3 nucleotides: TGTGCCTGGAGGCTAGAGGGGGACCGGCAGTATTTT. The full variable domain, in which reference TRBV30 and TRBJ2-3 provide the parts outside the CDR3, is SQTIHQWPATLVQPVGSPLSLECTVEGTSNPNLYWYRQAAGRGLQLLFYSVGIGQISSEVPQNLSASRPQDRQFILSSKKLLLSDSGFYLCAWRLEGDRQYFGPGTRLTVL.

Comments on this clone: At one boundary the junction diverges from the germline segment, which might be a read error. The chain is built from TRBV28 and TRBJ1-2; D is perhaps TRBD1 (5 bases). Germline CDR1 is MDHEN and CDR2 is SYDVKM. The CDR3 has 12 residues. The CDR3 DNA sequence: TGTGCCAGCAGTTTTTCGAACGGGCAGGGCTTTTTC. This sequence encodes CASSFSNGQGFF.

The gene calls are TRBV4-3 and TRBJ2-1, with TRBD2 identical over 7 bases. The germline V gene has CDR1 LGHNA and CDR2 YSLEER. This CDR3 spans 19 amino acids. Trimming cost V 0 bases and J 0 bases; bases outside gene matches: 11. DNA of the CDR3: TGCGCCAGCAGCCAAGATGGGAGGGACTCCTTCTTCTCCTACAATGAGCAGTTCTTC. Amino acid sequence: CASSQDGRDSFFSYNEQFF.

This clone was observed a handful of times. The chain combines TRBV13 with TRBJ2-5; D ambiguous. This CDR3 has 11 residues. Germline loops: CDR1 PRHDT, CDR2 FYEKMQ (reference sequence). V lost 3 bases, J lost 4 bases, and 3 bases lay in between. This CDR3 reads CASSFRETQYF. CDR3 nucleotides: TGTGCCAGCAGCTTCCGAGAGACCCAGTACTTC.